This TCR beta chain was recovered during a study of T cell repertoires in cytomegalovirus infection. V shed 0 bases and J shed 4 bases, with 11 bases lying between them. This CDR3 contains 15 residues. CDR1 is SGHAT and CDR2 is FQNNGV in the germline V gene. One entry per CDR3 protein results from TCRdb running MiXCR on the reads. The repertoire consists of about 260,000 distinct CDR3 sequences, with approximately 9% occurring once and the leading ten covering over 13%. This clonotype was seen repeatedly, ten times or more. The sample consisted of PBMCs. The clonotype was recovered from a human donor in good health (CMV status not recorded). Some clones in this sample may be carry-over from other donors' samples. The rearrangement links TRBV11-2 to TRBJ2-3, with D unclear. Written as DNA, the CDR3 is TGTGCCAGCAGCTTAGATAGGACCCCAGCAGATACGCAGTATTTT. Translating it yields CASSLDRTPADTQYF.